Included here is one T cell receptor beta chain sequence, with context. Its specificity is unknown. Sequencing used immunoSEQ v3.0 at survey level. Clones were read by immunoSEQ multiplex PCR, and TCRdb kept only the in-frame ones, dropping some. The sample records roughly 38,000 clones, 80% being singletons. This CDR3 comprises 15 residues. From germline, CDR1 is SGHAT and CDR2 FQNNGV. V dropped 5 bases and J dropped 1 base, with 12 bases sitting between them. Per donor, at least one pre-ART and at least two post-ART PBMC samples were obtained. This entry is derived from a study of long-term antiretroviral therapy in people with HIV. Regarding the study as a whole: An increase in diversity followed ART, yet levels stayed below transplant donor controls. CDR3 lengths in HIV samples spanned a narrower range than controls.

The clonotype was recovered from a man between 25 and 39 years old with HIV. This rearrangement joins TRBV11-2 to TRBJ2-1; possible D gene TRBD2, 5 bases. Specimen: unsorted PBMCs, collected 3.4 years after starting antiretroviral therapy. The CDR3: CASSSSRGSYNEQFF. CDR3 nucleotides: TGTGCCAGCAGCAGTAGTCGGGGATCCTACAATGAGCAGTTCTTC.